The 27 T cell receptor beta chains in this list originate from one sample, sequenced in a study of cytomegalovirus exposure and HLA in healthy donors. The primer mix had 60 Vbeta and 13 Jbeta primers. Only in-frame clones appear in the TCRdb table, and some are missing; sequencing was by immunoSEQ multiplex PCR. The sample carries under 150,000 clones, 60% to 80% recorded once. The sequenced sample was PBMCs. All receptors derive from a woman aged 60 to 75 in good health and CMV-seropositive.

The genes are TRBV5-1 and TRBJ2-5, with D maybe TRBD1 (5 bases). Germline CDR1 reads SGHRS; CDR2 reads YFSETQ. The V gene lost 3 bases and the J gene lost 2 bases, with 14 bases spanning the gap. The CDR3 extends over 15 amino acids. This chain's CDR3 is CASSSRSRVQETQYF. The CDR3 DNA sequence: TGCGCCAGCAGCTCCCGCAGCAGGGTACAAGAGACCCAGTACTTC.

This clone was picked up a small number of times. The V call is TRBV4-2, the J call TRBJ1-2; TRBD1 agrees at 7 bases. The CDR3 is 14 amino acids. The V segment lost 3 bases and the J segment 3 bases; nucleotides outside the gene matches: 4. The germline gives CDR1 LGHNA, CDR2 YNFKEQ. The CDR3 bases are TGTGCCAGCAGCCAGGCCGGGACAGACTATGGCTACACCTTC. Translating gives CASSQAGTDYGYTF.

This clone was counted between two and nine times. V is TRBV14 and J is TRBJ1-1; 7 nucleotides align to TRBD1. Germline V gives CDR1 SGHDN, CDR2 FVKESK. J lost 1 base, V lost 4 bases, and 3 bases had no gene match. The CDR3 loop spans 14 amino acids. The CDR3 sequence is CASSPRQGNTEAFF. In DNA, the CDR3 is TGTGCCAGCAGCCCCAGACAGGGGAACACTGAAGCTTTCTTT. The variable domain in full, with the rest retrieved from reference TRBV14 and TRBJ1-1, is EAGVTQFPSHSVIEKGQTVTLRCDPISGHDNLYWYRRVMGKEIKFLLHFVKESKQDESGMPNNRFLAERTGGTYSTLKVQPAELEDSGVYFCASSPRQGNTEAFFGQGTRLTVV.

The CDR3 loop reads CASSGTGAWRTEAFF. As DNA, the CDR3 is TGTGCCAGCAGCGGTACAGGTGCCTGGCGCACTGAAGCTTTCTTT. This chain joins TRBV5-6 and TRBJ1-1, with D tentatively TRBD1 (5 bases). Germline lookup yields CDR1 SGHDT and CDR2 YYEEEE. Trimming left V 4 bases short and J 4 bases short, with 17 bases between. The CDR3 runs to 15 residues.

The chain links TRBV19 to TRBJ1-1; D is ambiguous. This CDR3 is built from 16 residues. V lost 5 bases, J lost 1 base, and 17 bases lay in between. CDR1 and CDR2 (germline): LNHDA, SQIVND (reference sequence). The CDR3 DNA is TGTGCCAGTAGTCCGTCCCCCGGGATTTCGAACACTGAAGCTTTCTTT. Amino acids: CASSPSPGISNTEAFF.

The V and J genes are TRBV5-1 and TRBJ2-6; D unresolved. Trimming removed 4 bases at V and 0 bases at J, with 11 bases between. Germline V gives CDR1 SGHRS, CDR2 YFSETQ. The CDR3 contains 16 residues. The CDR3 DNA reads as TGCGCCAGCAGCCCGAGATTCGCCTCTGGGGCCAACGTCCTGACTTTC. It yields the protein CASSPRFASGANVLTF.

This clone came up a few times. The chain's CDR3 is CASSESWASNQPQHF. DNA of the CDR3: TGCGCCAGCAGTGAGTCGTGGGCATCGAATCAGCCCCAGCATTTT. The V call is TRBV10-2, the J call TRBJ1-5; D unclear. V lost 0 bases, J lost 4 bases, and 10 bases lay in between. This CDR3 region has 15 residues. Germline lookup yields CDR1 WSHSY and CDR2 SAAADI.

The chain couples TRBV5-1 to TRBJ2-6, with D possibly TRBD1 on 6 matching bases. CDR1 is SGHRS and CDR2 is YFSETQ in the germline V gene. The V and J ends lost 0 bases and 2 bases respectively, with 6 bases between them. This CDR3 has 15 amino acids. This chain's CDR3 is CASSLAGAGANVLTF. In DNA, the CDR3 is TGCGCCAGCAGCTTGGCAGGGGCTGGGGCCAACGTCCTGACTTTC.

This clone turned up a few times. The chain uses TRBV7-9 and TRBJ1-2; D unresolved. Germline V gene sequence: CDR1 SEHNR, CDR2 FQNEAQ (reference sequence). V gave up 5 bases and J gave up 0 bases, with 10 bases separating them. The CDR3 consists of 14 residues. CDR3 in amino acids: CASSRTGANYGYTF. DNA for the CDR3: TGTGCCAGCAGCCGGACGGGAGCTAACTATGGCTACACCTTC.

The CDR3 protein is CASSESRRGGELFF. Here the CDR3 DNA reads TGCGCCAGCAGTGAGTCTAGGAGGGGCGGGGAGCTGTTTTTT. This chain connects TRBV10-2 to TRBJ2-2, with D possibly being TRBD2 (6 bases). This CDR3 is built from 14 residues. Per the germline V gene, CDR1 is WSHSY and CDR2 is SAAADI. V was pared by 0 bases and J by 7 bases, with 9 bases between.

The chain links TRBV7-9 to TRBJ2-5; D gene uncertain. CDR1 and CDR2 from the germline V gene are SEHNR and FQNEAQ (reference sequence). The CDR3 has 13 amino acids. The V and J ends lost 3 bases and 5 bases respectively, with 10 bases between them. The CDR3 reads CASSFNERETQYF. CDR3 nucleotide sequence: TGTGCCAGCAGCTTCAACGAGAGGGAGACCCAGTACTTC. Variable domain in full (rest from reference TRBV7-9 and TRBJ2-5): DTGVSQNPRHKITKRGQNVTFRCDPISEHNRLYWYRQTLGQGPEFLTYFQNEAQLEKSRLLSDRFSAERPKGSFSTLEIQRTEQGDSAMYLCASSFNERETQYFGPGTRLLVL.

The chain employs TRBV5-4 and TRBJ2-3, with 10 bases that match TRBD2. The germline V gene has CDR1 SGHNT and CDR2 YYREEE (reference sequence). This CDR3 is 17 amino acids long. J gave up 2 bases and V 3 bases, and 9 bases lay outside the gene matches. CDR3 coding DNA: TGTGCCAGCAGCTGGGGTCAAGCGGGGGGGAACACAGATACGCAGTATTTT. Protein: CASSWGQAGGNTDTQYF.

The gene calls are TRBV5-3 and TRBJ1-5; 7 positions agree with TRBD1. TRBV5-3 falls under the ORF class, with uncertain function. The CDR3 loop spans 16 amino acids. V trimming: 4 bases; J trimming: 3 bases; junction bases outside the gene matches: 10. The CDR3, as DNA: TGTGCCAGAAGCCCGACAGGGACCAATAACAATCAGCCCCAGCATTTT. This sequence encodes CARSPTGTNNNQPQHF.

This clone was observed a handful of times. The chain links TRBV6-1 to TRBJ1-1, with 10 bases fitting TRBD1. The CDR3 sequence is 14 residues long. Trimming took 5 bases from V and 3 from J; bases not matched to a gene: 3. Germline-derived CDR1 and CDR2 are MNHNS and SASEGT. CDR3 in DNA: TGTGCCAGCAGTACGACAGGGGGCTACACTGAAGCTTTCTTT. As protein: CASSTTGGYTEAFF.

This rearrangement joins TRBV7-8 to TRBJ1-5; 8 bases align to TRBD1. Germline loops: CDR1 SGHVS, CDR2 FQNEAQ. J lost 7 bases, V lost 5 bases, and 4 bases had no gene match. This CDR3 has 13 residues. CDR3: CASSTQGVQPQHF. DNA for the CDR3: TGTGCCAGCAGCACACAGGGGGTGCAGCCCCAGCATTTT.

The V call is TRBV9, the J call TRBJ1-1, with D unresolved. Trimming left V 0 bases short and J 0 bases short, with 9 bases between. Germline V gene data show CDR1 as SGDLS and CDR2 as YYNGEE. This CDR3 is built from 15 residues. CDR3 residues: CASSVGSAMNTEAFF. In DNA form, the CDR3 reads TGTGCCAGCAGCGTAGGGTCCGCGATGAACACTGAAGCTTTCTTT.

This clone turned up a few times. Here the CDR3 DNA reads TGTGCCAGCGTTACTCGACAGGGGGCCCTACAAGAGACCCAGTACTTC. As protein: CASVTRQGALQETQYF. The V gene is TRBV7-9, the J gene TRBJ2-5; 10 positions agree with TRBD1. The CDR3 has 16 residues. J lost 2 bases, V lost 8 bases, and 11 bases had no gene match. CDR1 SEHNR and CDR2 FQNEAQ come from the germline V gene (reference sequence).

The chain recombines TRBV7-9 with TRBJ2-3; 13 bases are shared with TRBD2. J was trimmed by 7 bases and V by 8 bases; bases with no gene match: 6. CDR1 SEHNR and CDR2 FQNEAQ come from the germline V gene (reference sequence). This CDR3 has 14 residues. The DNA for the CDR3 is TGTGCCAGCGCTCGGGGACTAGCGGGAAATACGCAGTATTTT. This encodes CASARGLAGNTQYF.

V usage is TRBV6-4 and J usage is TRBJ2-1, with 13 positions matching TRBD2. The CDR3 runs 15 residues. The V gene end was trimmed by 6 bases and the J gene end by 5 bases; junction bases not matched to a gene: 4. The germline gives CDR1 MRHNA, CDR2 SNTAGT. In DNA form, the CDR3 reads TGTGCCAGCAGCACCGGGACTAGCGGGAACAATGAGCAGTTCTTC. Translating it yields CASSTGTSGNNEQFF.

This chain connects TRBV6-1 to TRBJ1-2, with D possibly matching TRBD1 (5 bases). The germline V gene has CDR1 MNHNS and CDR2 SASEGT. The V end was cut by 5 bases, the J end by 5 bases, with 6 bases between. The CDR3 is made up of 11 amino acids. CDR3 amino acids: CASSSGYGYTF. CDR3 sequence (DNA): TGTGCCAGCAGTTCAGGGTATGGCTACACCTTC.

The V and J genes are TRBV6-1 and TRBJ1-5; D perhaps matches TRBD1 (5 bases). The CDR3 is 14 residues long. Germline CDR1 reads MNHNS; CDR2 reads SASEGT. The ends were cut back, 6 bases at V and 6 bases at J, with 15 bases in the middle. The chain's CDR3 is CASRRDLGSQPQHF. CDR3 in DNA: TGTGCCAGCAGGAGGGACCTCGGGAGTCAGCCCCAGCATTTT.

This clone was found once. The chain carries TRBV23-1 and TRBJ2-1; D gene ambiguous. TRBV23-1 is placed among ORFs of uncertain function. This CDR3 spans 19 amino acids. V gave up 4 bases and J gave up 2 bases, with 24 bases separating them. The CDR3 nucleotides are TGCGCCAGCAGTCTGTGGCAGGCCGAAGCACTCCATCCCTACAATGAGCAGTTCTTC. Translating gives CASSLWQAEALHPYNEQFF.

CDR3 in DNA: TGTGCCAGCAGCTTAGGCCGGACTAGCGGAACCTACAATGAGCAGTTCTTC. Amino acid sequence: CASSLGRTSGTYNEQFF. The J gene is TRBJ2-1, the V gene TRBV11-1, with 10 bases fitting TRBD2. CDR3 length: 17 amino acids. Germline CDR1 reads SGHAT; CDR2 reads FQDESV (reference sequence). Unmatched junction bases numbered 5, after V lost 1 base and J lost 2 bases.

The chain carries TRBV29-1 and TRBJ1-1; 10 bases are shared with TRBD1. The germline gives CDR1 SQVTM, CDR2 ANQGSEA. This CDR3 region has 14 residues. V was clipped by 2 bases and J by 4 bases; unmatched bases: 4. The CDR3 DNA is TGCAGCGTTGAACGGAGGACAGGGGGCACTGAAGCTTTCTTT. Protein sequence: CSVERRTGGTEAFF. The full variable domain, completed using reference TRBV29-1 and TRBJ1-1, is SAVISQKPSRDICQRGTSLTIQCQVDSQVTMMFWYRQQPGQSLTLIATANQGSEATYESGFVIDKFPISRPNLTFSTLTVSNMSPEDSSIYLCSVERRTGGTEAFFGQGTRLTVV.

The chain recombines TRBV10-3 with TRBJ2-2; no clear D. The germline V gene encodes CDR1 ENHRY and CDR2 SYGVKD. Trimming shortened V by 0 bases and J by 6 bases, and 11 bases separated the two germline ends. This CDR3 is 15 amino acids long. CDR3 coding DNA: TGTGCCATCAGTGAGTCTAGTGGTAGTCCCGGGGAGCTGTTTTTT. Encoded protein: CAISESSGSPGELFF.

The V gene is TRBV20-1, the J gene TRBJ1-2, with TRBD1 matching over 7 bases. Per the germline V gene, CDR1 is DFQATT and CDR2 is SNEGSKA (reference sequence). This CDR3 is 10 amino acids long. For the CDR3, the DNA is TGCAGAGGGGGCGGACGAGGCTACACCTTC. Translating gives CRGGGRGYTF.

This chain links TRBV7-6 with TRBJ2-7, with 8 nucleotides matching TRBD1. Looked up from germline, CDR1 is SGHVS and CDR2 is FNYEAQ. This CDR3 region has 16 residues. J was trimmed by 0 bases and V by 3 bases; bases with no gene match: 7. Written as DNA, the CDR3 is TGTGCCAGCAGCTTTTCTCAGGGGGCAGTCTCCTACGAGCAGTACTTC. Encoded protein: CASSFSQGAVSYEQYF.